The T cell receptor (beta chain) under discussion was sequenced for a study of blood T cell repertoires in COVID-19. The repertoire was sequenced with immunoSEQ multiplex PCR; TCRdb's copy has only in-frame clones and lacks some. The top ten clones hold around 2.4% of a sample with around 290,000 clones, about 89% of them seen once. Everyone who took part was roughly 18 to 89 years old, and they came from some 23 US areas. All recovered Cohort 3 donors got two negative PCRs, got clearance, or saw symptom resolution. Germline loops: CDR1 SGHRS, CDR2 YFSETQ. CDR3 size: 15 residues. Trimming took 0 bases from V and 5 from J; bases not matched to a gene: 6.

Specimen: PBMCs or T cells enriched from blood (not recorded which). The clonotype was recovered from a woman aged 18-30 years who had recovered from COVID-19. The rearrangement joins TRBV5-1 to TRBJ2-5; 8 bases are shared with TRBD1. The CDR3 bases are TGCGCCAGCAGCTTGGGACAGGGGATATTTGAGACCCAGTACTTC. Translated, it gives CASSLGQGIFETQYF. Looking up the rest from reference TRBV5-1 and TRBJ2-5 gives the full variable domain: KAGVTQTPRYLIKTRGQQVTLSCSPISGHRSVSWYQQTPGQGLQFLFEYFSETQRNKGNFPGRFSGRQFSNSRSEMNVSTLELGDSALYLCASSLGQGIFETQYFGPGTRLLVL.